The rows below give T cell receptor beta chains drawn from one sample of a study of T cells after yellow fever vaccination. In TCRdb, the 5' RACE reads were re-called with MiXCR into one record per CDR3 protein. Of approximately 300,000 distinct CDR3 sequences in the sample, about 10% were seen once. Sequences were derived from CD4+ T cells sorted from PBMCs, sampled 45 days after the yellow fever booster vaccination. The receptors originated from a man between 18 and 29 years old who received the YFV17D yellow fever vaccine. Each CDR3 is given with its conserved first and last residue. The D gene is left open where the match is weak. Size values are once, few and many counts, or a class for expanded clones, and some rows have none.

j_call clone_size d_call v_call cdr3_nt cdr3_aa
TRBJ1-6 NA NA TRBV15 TGTGCCACCAGCAGAGCCGCCGCAATCTCACCCCTCCACTTT CATSRAAAISPLHF
TRBJ1-1 few TRBD1 TRBV5-1 TGCGCCAGCAGCCTGTGGGGACAGGGGGCCAACACTGAAGCTTTCTTT CASSLWGQGANTEAFF
TRBJ2-3 NA TRBD2 TRBV7-2 TGTGCCAGCAGCATCCCCCCGGGGGGGGCGTCAGATACGCAGTATTTT CASSIPPGGASDTQYF
TRBJ1-2 NA TRBD1 TRBV5-1 TGCGCCAGCAGCCCCGGGACAGATGGCTACACCTTC CASSPGTDGYTF
TRBJ1-5 few NA TRBV20-1 TGCAGTGCCTCGAGGGGAGATAGCAATCAGCCCCAGCATTTT CSASRGDSNQPQHF
TRBJ2-1 few NA TRBV5-1 TGCGCCGGTCTCTCCTACAATGAGCAGTTCTTC CAGLSYNEQFF
TRBJ1-1 NA NA TRBV3-1 TGTGCCAGCAGCCGCAGGGCAATGAACACTGAAGCTTTCTTT CASSRRAMNTEAFF
TRBJ1-2 few NA TRBV30 TGTGCCTGGAGTTTTAATGGGGACTATGGCTACACCTTC CAWSFNGDYGYTF
TRBJ1-5 NA NA TRBV19 TGTGCCAGTAGTATTGGGTTCAATCAGCCCCAGCATTTT CASSIGFNQPQHF
TRBJ2-3 few TRBD2 TRBV27 TGTGCCAGCAGTTCTGAAATCGGGACTAGCGGGGGGGCAACAGATACGCAGTATTTT CASSSEIGTSGGATDTQYF
TRBJ1-2 NA TRBD1 TRBV7-2 TGTGCCAGCAGCTTCGACAGGGGATACCGGTATGGCTACACCTTC CASSFDRGYRYGYTF
TRBJ1-5 NA TRBD1 TRBV12-3/TRBV12-4 TGTGCCAGCAGTTTAGAGGGGGCGGCCAATCAGCCCCAGCATTTT CASSLEGAANQPQHF
TRBJ2-1 few TRBD2 TRBV5-1 TGCGCCAGCAGCTTGGCCGGGACTAGCGGGGGTTACAATGAGCAGTTCTTC CASSLAGTSGGYNEQFF
TRBJ2-5 few NA TRBV7-2 TGTGCCATCAATATAGGGGTGGGGGAGACCCAGTACTTC CAINIGVGETQYF
TRBJ1-5 few NA TRBV5-1 TGCGCCAGCAGCTTGTGGGGGGCGCGGGATCAGCCCCAGCATTTT CASSLWGARDQPQHF
TRBJ2-2 NA TRBD2 TRBV4-3 TGCGCCAGCAGCCAAGATCTAGCGGGGGGGCCAAACACCGGGGAGCTGTTTTTT CASSQDLAGGPNTGELFF
TRBJ2-6 few NA TRBV5-1 TGCGCCAGCAGCTTGGCTCTCGCCTCTGGGGCCAACGTCCTGACTTTC CASSLALASGANVLTF
TRBJ2-7 many NA TRBV18 TGTGCCAGCTCACCTGGGACCGCGGAAAACGAGCAGTACTTC CASSPGTAENEQYF
TRBJ2-3 few NA TRBV5-6 TGTGCCAGCAGCCTTCCTGTCAGCACAGATACGCAGTATTTT CASSLPVSTDTQYF
TRBJ1-5 NA TRBD1 TRBV12-3/TRBV12-4 TGTGCCAGCAGTTTAGGGGACAGGGTAACTCAGCCCCAGCATTTT CASSLGDRVTQPQHF
TRBJ2-3 NA TRBD2 TRBV7-2 TGTGCCAGCGGCTTAGACCCCGCGGGGGGGCAAGATACGCAGTATTTT CASGLDPAGGQDTQYF
TRBJ2-3 few NA TRBV24-1 TGTGCCACCAGTGGGTGGCCTAGCACAGATACGCAGTATTTT CATSGWPSTDTQYF
TRBJ1-6 few TRBD1 TRBV4-3 TGCGCCAGCAGCCAAGTGGGGGTACAGGGGACTAATTCACCCCTCCACTTT CASSQVGVQGTNSPLHF
TRBJ2-1 NA NA TRBV28 TGTGCCAGCAGTGCCTACCCCGGGTCGAGCTCCTACAATGAGCAGTTCTTC CASSAYPGSSSYNEQFF
TRBJ2-7 NA NA TRBV6-6 TGTGCCAGCAGTTACTCGGGAGAGGGGAGCTACGAGCAGTACTTC CASSYSGEGSYEQYF
TRBJ1-2 NA NA TRBV20-1 TGCAGTGCTAGAGAGGACCTGGTGGGCGGCTACACCTTC CSAREDLVGGYTF
TRBJ2-2 NA NA TRBV2 TGTGCCAGCAGTGTTGGCAGGGCGGGGACCGGGGAGCTGTTTTTT CASSVGRAGTGELFF
TRBJ1-4 few NA TRBV4-3 TGCGCCAGCAGCCAAGGGAACAGGGCAACTAATGAAAAACTGTTTTTT CASSQGNRATNEKLFF
TRBJ2-3 NA NA TRBV4-2 TGTGCCAGCAGCCAAGCCCAAGGCCCCAACACAGATACGCAGTATTTT CASSQAQGPNTDTQYF
TRBJ1-3 NA NA TRBV24-1 TGTGCCACCGAACAGGTGGGGGGACTTAGTGGAAACACCATATATTTT CATEQVGGLSGNTIYF
TRBJ1-5 NA NA TRBV20-1 TGCAGTGCTAGAGAGGGGAGTAGCAATCAGCCCCAGCATTTT CSAREGSSNQPQHF
TRBJ2-5 NA NA TRBV5-1 TGCGCCAGCAGCACCCGGGCAAGGGCCGGGGAGACCCAGTACTTC CASSTRARAGETQYF
TRBJ1-5 few NA TRBV3-1 TGTGCCAGCAGCCAAGATTCGGCGGGGCAGCCCCAGCATTTT CASSQDSAGQPQHF
TRBJ2-7 few TRBD1 TRBV10-3 TGTGCCATCCGGACAGGGGGTTACCTCTCCTACGAGCAGTACTTC CAIRTGGYLSYEQYF
TRBJ1-5 many NA TRBV20-1 TGCAGTGCTACGTTGGGCAATCAGCCCCAGCATTTT CSATLGNQPQHF
TRBJ2-1 NA NA TRBV2 TGTGCCAGCAGTGGTTTCAATGAGCAGTTCTTC CASSGFNEQFF
TRBJ1-6 NA NA TRBV4-3 TGCGCCAGCAGCCAAGCCTGGGGGGGGGATCGGGGTTCACCCCTCCACTTT CASSQAWGGDRGSPLHF
TRBJ2-3 many TRBD1 TRBV5-1 TGCGCCAGCGGCCCTTTGACAGGGAACGTCCCAGATACGCAGTATTTT CASGPLTGNVPDTQYF
TRBJ2-1 NA TRBD2 TRBV4-2 TGTGCCAGCAGCCAAGGGCCGCGGGGGGGCTATGAGCAGTTCTTC CASSQGPRGGYEQFF
TRBJ1-2 many NA TRBV20-1 TGCAGTGCCAATAGCGGGGGGCAAGGTGGCTACACCTTC CSANSGGQGGYTF
TRBJ1-1 NA NA TRBV7-3 TGTGCCAGCAGCCCGCAATCTACGAACACTGAAGCTTTCTTT CASSPQSTNTEAFF
TRBJ2-2 NA TRBD1 TRBV7-9 TGTGCCAGCAGCTCGAGGACAGGGGACACCGGGGAGCTGTTTTTT CASSSRTGDTGELFF
TRBJ2-1 many NA TRBV5-6 TGTGCCAGCAGTTTTTTGGGCAATGAGCAGTTCTTC CASSFLGNEQFF
TRBJ2-4 few NA TRBV7-2 TGTGCCAGCAGCACCTCAGGGGTAGCCAAAAACATTCAGTACTTC CASSTSGVAKNIQYF
TRBJ2-2 many NA TRBV5-1 TGCGCCAGCAGCTTGCGTTTCGGGCAAAATAACCTCGGGGAGCTGTTTTTT CASSLRFGQNNLGELFF
TRBJ1-6 many TRBD1 TRBV4-2 TGTGCCAGCAGCCAACACGACAGGGAAAATTCACCCCTCCACTTT CASSQHDRENSPLHF
TRBJ2-3 few NA TRBV6-6 TGTGCCAGCAGTAACCTATACCCGGGGAGCACAGATACGCAGTATTTT CASSNLYPGSTDTQYF
TRBJ1-5 many NA TRBV7-2 TGTGCCAGCAGCTTAGACCACAATCAGCCCCAGCATTTT CASSLDHNQPQHF
TRBJ1-1 many NA TRBV2 TGTGCCAGCATCGGGCAGCCGAACACTGAAGCTTTCTTT CASIGQPNTEAFF
TRBJ2-2 few TRBD2 TRBV6-2/TRBV6-3 TGTGCCAGTCAAACGGGGGGTCACACCGGGGAGCTGTTTTTT CASQTGGHTGELFF
TRBJ2-3 NA TRBD2 TRBV4-2 TGTGCCAGCAGCCCCCGGGGGGGGGGCACAGATACGCAGTATTTT CASSPRGGGTDTQYF
TRBJ1-2 few NA TRBV5-1 TGCGCCAGCAGCTCGCGGGAAGATCCGCTCTATGGCTACACCTTC CASSSREDPLYGYTF
TRBJ2-3 few TRBD2 TRBV10-2 TGCGCCAGCAGGAAGACTAGCGGGGGGGGCACAGATACGCAGTATTTT CASRKTSGGGTDTQYF
TRBJ2-3 NA TRBD2 TRBV5-5 TGTGCCAGCACCCTGCACAGCGGGGGCGTCACAGATACGCAGTATTTT CASTLHSGGVTDTQYF
TRBJ1-3 NA NA TRBV19 TGTGCCAGTAGTATAGAAGACAAAACAACCATATATTTT CASSIEDKTTIYF
TRBJ2-5 NA NA TRBV12-3/TRBV12-4 TGTGCCAGCAGCTCCGTCTCGTACCAAGAGACCCAGTACTTC CASSSVSYQETQYF
TRBJ1-5 NA NA TRBV20-1 TGCAGTGCTAGGCACGGTCCGGACCAGCCCCAGCATTTT CSARHGPDQPQHF
TRBJ2-1 NA TRBD1 TRBV4-1 TGCGCCAGCAGCCAAGGAGGGGGCCGGAGGTCCTACAATGAGCAGTTCTTC CASSQGGGRRSYNEQFF
TRBJ2-7 NA NA TRBV25-1 TGTGCCAGCAGTGACCAGGGTAACGAGCAGTACTTC CASSDQGNEQYF